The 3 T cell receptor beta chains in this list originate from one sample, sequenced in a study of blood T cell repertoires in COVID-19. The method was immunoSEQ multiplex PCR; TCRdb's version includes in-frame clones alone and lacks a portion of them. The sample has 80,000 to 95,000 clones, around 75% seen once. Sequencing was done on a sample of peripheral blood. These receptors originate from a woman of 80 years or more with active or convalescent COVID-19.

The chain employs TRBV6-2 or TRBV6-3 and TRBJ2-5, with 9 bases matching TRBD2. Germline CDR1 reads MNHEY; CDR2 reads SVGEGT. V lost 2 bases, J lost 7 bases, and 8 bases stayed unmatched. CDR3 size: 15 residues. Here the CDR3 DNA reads TGTGCCAGCAGTTACGGTAGCGGGGGTGCAGGGACCCAGTACTTC. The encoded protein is CASSYGSGGAGTQYF.

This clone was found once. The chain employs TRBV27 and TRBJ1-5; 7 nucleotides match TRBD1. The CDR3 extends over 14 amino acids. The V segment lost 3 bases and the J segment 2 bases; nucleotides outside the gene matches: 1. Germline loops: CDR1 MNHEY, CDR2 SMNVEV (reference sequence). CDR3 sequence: CASSFGQGNQPQHF. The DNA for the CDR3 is TGTGCCAGCAGTTTCGGACAGGGCAATCAGCCCCAGCATTTT.

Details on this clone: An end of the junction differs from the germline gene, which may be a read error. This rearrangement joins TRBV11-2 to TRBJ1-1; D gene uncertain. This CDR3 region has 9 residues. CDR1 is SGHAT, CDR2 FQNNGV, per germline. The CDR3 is CASSPGLGF. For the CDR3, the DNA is TGTGCCAGCAGCCCAGGTTTGGGTTTT.